This T cell receptor (beta chain) was obtained from a study of blood T cells in healthy people across ages. For every donor, a draw yielded approximately 9.9 milliliters of peripheral blood. Combining a sample-barcoded 5' primer with a J-beta primer mix, a second PCR ran for roughly 6 to 12 cycles. Each CDR3 protein gets one entry after TCRdb re-called the 5' RACE reads with MiXCR. Among hundreds of thousands of distinct CDR3 sequences, around 30% were seen once, and the ten largest hold around a sixth. This CDR3 has 14 residues. Germline V CDR1 and CDR2: MNHEY, SMNVEV (reference sequence). V was clipped by 7 bases and J by 5 bases; unmatched bases: 6.

This TCR was recovered from an elderly woman in good health. Sequencing was carried out using blood. The rearrangement links TRBV27 to TRBJ2-2; TRBD1 agrees at 8 bases. CDR3 protein: CASKGQGQTGELFF. The CDR3 DNA follows: TGTGCCAGCAAAGGACAGGGACAAACCGGGGAGCTGTTTTTT.